The sequence of this T cell receptor beta chain was determined in a study of shared clonotypes between healthy human individuals. Both subsets, CD45RA+ naive and CD45RA-negative memory, were split from the CD4+ cells. This CDR3 is 13 amino acids long. Trimming took off 4 bases at V and 4 bases at J, with 8 bases between the two ends. The germline CDR1 and CDR2 sequences are MNHEY and SMNVEV (reference sequence). Libraries were prepared by immunoSEQ multiplex PCR; TCRdb keeps only in-frame clonotypes and omits some of them. The table includes 950,000 to 1,100,000 clones, about 75% detected once. This sequence was found in a man younger than 35 in good health. Source material: memory CD4+ T cells sorted from blood. The subset is: CD45RA-negative fraction. The chain has TRBV27 and TRBJ1-5; D call uncertain. The CDR3 sequence is CASSWAPNQPQHF. The CDR3 DNA follows: TGTGCCAGCAGTTGGGCACCGAATCAGCCCCAGCATTTT.